The source of this TCR beta chain is a study of cytomegalovirus exposure and HLA in healthy donors. Findings and limits, study-wide: Several top significant clusters appeared, in a later analysis, to be linked to common viral pathogens. Differences between HLA loci emerged in a later analysis of TCR association rates, with DRB1 most and HLA-C fewest.

CDR3 length: 13 amino acids. Deletions cut 1 base from V and 7 bases from J, with 10 bases between. Germline CDR1 and CDR2: SGHTA and FQGNSA. A note on this clone: Its cognate antigen is unknown.

Primers included in the PCR were 60 Vbeta and 13 Jbeta primers. The table came from immunoSEQ multiplex PCR; TCRdb's copy has only in-frame clones and leaves some out. The sample carries some 67,000 clones, approximately 90% recorded once. J is TRBJ2-5 and V is TRBV7-2, with unresolved D. Material for sequencing was PBMCs. The TCR comes from a young woman in good health and CMV-seropositive. The CDR3 sequence: CASSLETRVTQYF. The CDR3 DNA sequence: TGTGCCAGCAGCTTAGAGACTCGAGTGACCCAGTACTTC. The variable domain in full, completed from reference TRBV7-2 and TRBJ2-5, reads GAGVSQSPSNKVTEKGKDVELRCDPISGHTALYWYRQSLGQGLEFLIYFQGNSAPDKSGLPSDRFSAERTGGSVSTLTIQRTQQEDSAVYLCASSLETRVTQYFGPGTRLLVL.